This TCR beta chain was observed in a study of cytomegalovirus exposure and HLA in healthy donors. The study ran its PCR with 60 Vbeta and 13 Jbeta primers. The repertoire was sequenced with immunoSEQ multiplex PCR; TCRdb's copy has only in-frame clones and lacks some. Seen here are some 99,000 clones, more than 70% observed once, and the top ten hold about 8.3%. This CDR3 has 14 residues. Germline V gives CDR1 SGHTA, CDR2 FQGNSA. The chain carries TRBV7-2 and TRBJ2-5, with D maybe TRBD1 (6 bases). TRBJ2-7 matches the DNA end more closely, so the J call is doubtful. The material sequenced was PBMCs. The TCR comes from a female donor in good health and CMV-seronegative. CDR3 DNA: TGTGCCAGCAGTTTGTCCAGGGACACCTACGAGCAGTACTTC. Translated: CASSLSRDTYEQYF.